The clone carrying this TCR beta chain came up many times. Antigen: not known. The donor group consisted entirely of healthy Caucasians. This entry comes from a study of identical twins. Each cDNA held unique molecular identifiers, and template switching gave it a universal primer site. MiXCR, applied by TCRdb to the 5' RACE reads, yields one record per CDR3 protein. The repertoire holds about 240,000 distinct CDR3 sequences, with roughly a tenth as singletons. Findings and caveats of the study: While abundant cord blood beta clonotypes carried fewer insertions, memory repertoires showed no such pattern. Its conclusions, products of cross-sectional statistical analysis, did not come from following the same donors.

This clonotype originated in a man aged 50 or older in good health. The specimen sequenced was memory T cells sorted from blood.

CDR3 nucleotides: TGCAGCGTTGACAGGGCGGGACGCACAGATACGCAGTATTTT. This sequence encodes CSVDRAGRTDTQYF. This sequence joins TRBV29-1 and TRBJ2-3; D is perhaps TRBD2 (6 bases). This CDR3 region has 14 residues. In germline, CDR1 is SQVTM, CDR2 ANQGSEA. V shed 3 bases and J shed 1 base, with 11 bases lying between them.